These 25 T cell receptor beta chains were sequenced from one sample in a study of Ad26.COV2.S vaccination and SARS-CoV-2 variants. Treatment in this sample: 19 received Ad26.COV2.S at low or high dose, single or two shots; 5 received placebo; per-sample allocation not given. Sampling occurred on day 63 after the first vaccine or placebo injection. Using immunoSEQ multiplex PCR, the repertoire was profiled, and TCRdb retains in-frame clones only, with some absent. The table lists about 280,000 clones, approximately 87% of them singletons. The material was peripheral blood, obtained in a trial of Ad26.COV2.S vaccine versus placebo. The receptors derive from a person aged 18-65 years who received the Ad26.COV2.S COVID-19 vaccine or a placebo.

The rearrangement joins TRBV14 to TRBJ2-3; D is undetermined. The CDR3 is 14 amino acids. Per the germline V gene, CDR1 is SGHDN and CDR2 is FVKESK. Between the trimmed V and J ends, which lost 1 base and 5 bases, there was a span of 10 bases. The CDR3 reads CASSQANEIDTQYF. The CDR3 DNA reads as TGTGCCAGCAGCCAAGCAAATGAGATAGATACGCAGTATTTT. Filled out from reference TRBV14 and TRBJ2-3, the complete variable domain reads EAGVTQFPSHSVIEKGQTVTLRCDPISGHDNLYWYRRVMGKEIKFLLHFVKESKQDESGMPNNRFLAERTGGTYSTLKVQPAELEDSGVYFCASSQANEIDTQYFGPGTRLTVL.

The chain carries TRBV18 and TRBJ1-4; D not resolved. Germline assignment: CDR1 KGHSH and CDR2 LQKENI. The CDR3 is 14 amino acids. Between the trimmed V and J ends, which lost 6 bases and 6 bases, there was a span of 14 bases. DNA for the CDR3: TGTGCCAGCTCCCCCTCTGGGGTGGATGAAAAACTGTTTTTT. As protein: CASSPSGVDEKLFF. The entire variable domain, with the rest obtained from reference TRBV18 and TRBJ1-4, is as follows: NAGVMQNPRHLVRRRGQEARLRCSPMKGHSHVYWYRQLPEEGLKFMVYLQKENIIDESGMPKERFSAEFPKEGPSILRIQQVVRGDSAAYFCASSPSGVDEKLFFGSGTQLSVL.

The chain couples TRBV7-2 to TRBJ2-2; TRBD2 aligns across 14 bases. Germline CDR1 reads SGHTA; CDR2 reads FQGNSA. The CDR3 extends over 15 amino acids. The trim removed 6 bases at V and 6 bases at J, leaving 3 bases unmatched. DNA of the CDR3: TGTGCCAGCAGTTCGGGACTAGCGGGAGCCGGGGAGCTGTTTTTT. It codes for CASSSGLAGAGELFF.

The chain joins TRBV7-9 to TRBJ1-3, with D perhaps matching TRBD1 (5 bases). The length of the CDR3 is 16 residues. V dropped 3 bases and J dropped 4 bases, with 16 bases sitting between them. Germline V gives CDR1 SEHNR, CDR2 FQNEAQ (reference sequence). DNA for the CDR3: TGTGCCAGCAGCTTTCGCGGTGTCACAGGAGGAAACACCATATATTTT. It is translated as CASSFRGVTGGNTIYF.

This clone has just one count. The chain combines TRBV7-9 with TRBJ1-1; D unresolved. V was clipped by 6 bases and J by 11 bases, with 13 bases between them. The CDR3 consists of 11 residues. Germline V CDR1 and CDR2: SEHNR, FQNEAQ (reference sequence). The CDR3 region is CASSRKSEAFF. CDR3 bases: TGTGCCAGCAGTCGAAAGAGTGAGGCTTTCTTT.

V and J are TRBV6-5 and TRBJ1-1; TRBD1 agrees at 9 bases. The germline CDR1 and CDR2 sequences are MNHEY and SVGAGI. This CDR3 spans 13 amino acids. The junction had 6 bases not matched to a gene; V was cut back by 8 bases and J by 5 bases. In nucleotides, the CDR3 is TGTGCCAGCCCGGGACAGGGTCGGACTGAAGCTTTCTTT. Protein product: CASPGQGRTEAFF.

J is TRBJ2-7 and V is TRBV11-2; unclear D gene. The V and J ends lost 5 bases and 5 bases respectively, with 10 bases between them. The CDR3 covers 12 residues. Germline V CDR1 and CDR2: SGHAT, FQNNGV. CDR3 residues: CASSPASHEQYF. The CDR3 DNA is TGTGCCAGCAGCCCAGCAAGTCACGAGCAGTACTTC.

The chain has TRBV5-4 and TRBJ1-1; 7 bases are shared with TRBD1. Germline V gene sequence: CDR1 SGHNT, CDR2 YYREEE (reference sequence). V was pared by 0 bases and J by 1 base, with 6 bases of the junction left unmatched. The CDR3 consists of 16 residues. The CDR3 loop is CASSLGRQGWNTEAFF. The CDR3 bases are TGTGCCAGCAGCTTGGGGAGACAGGGATGGAACACTGAAGCTTTCTTT.

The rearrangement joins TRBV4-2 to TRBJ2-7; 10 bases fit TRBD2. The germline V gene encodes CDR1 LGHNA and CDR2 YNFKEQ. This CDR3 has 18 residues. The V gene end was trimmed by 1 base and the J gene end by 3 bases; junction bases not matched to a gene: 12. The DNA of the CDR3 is TGTGCCAGCAGCCAAGGATGGGTCGGGGCTAGCGGGAGCTACGAGCAGTACTTC. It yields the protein CASSQGWVGASGSYEQYF.

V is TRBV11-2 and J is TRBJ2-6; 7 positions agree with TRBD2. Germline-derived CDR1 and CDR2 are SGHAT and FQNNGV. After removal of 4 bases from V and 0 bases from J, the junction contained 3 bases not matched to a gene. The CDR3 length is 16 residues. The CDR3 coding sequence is TGTGCCAGCAGCTGGGGGGGTGGCTCTGGGGCCAACGTCCTGACTTTC. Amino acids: CASSWGGGSGANVLTF.

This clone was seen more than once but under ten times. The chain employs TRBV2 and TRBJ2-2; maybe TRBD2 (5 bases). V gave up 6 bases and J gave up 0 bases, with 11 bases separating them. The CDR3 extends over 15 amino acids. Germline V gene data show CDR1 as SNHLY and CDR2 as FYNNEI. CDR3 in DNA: TGTGCCAGCAGACAAACTAGGTCGAACACCGGGGAGCTGTTTTTT. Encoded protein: CASRQTRSNTGELFF.

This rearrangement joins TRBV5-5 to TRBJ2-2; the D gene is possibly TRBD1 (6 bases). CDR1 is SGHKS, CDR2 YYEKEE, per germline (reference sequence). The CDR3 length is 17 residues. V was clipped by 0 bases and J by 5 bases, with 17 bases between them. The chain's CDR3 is CASSLELPGHLTGELFF. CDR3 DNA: TGTGCCAGCAGCTTGGAGCTTCCGGGACACTTAACCGGGGAGCTGTTTTTT.

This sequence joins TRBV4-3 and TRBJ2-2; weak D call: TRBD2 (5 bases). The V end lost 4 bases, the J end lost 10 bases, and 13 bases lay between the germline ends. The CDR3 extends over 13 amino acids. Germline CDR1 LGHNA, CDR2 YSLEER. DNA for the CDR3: TGCGCCAGCAGCCCAGGAGGTACGGAGGAGCTGTTTTTT. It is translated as CASSPGGTEELFF.

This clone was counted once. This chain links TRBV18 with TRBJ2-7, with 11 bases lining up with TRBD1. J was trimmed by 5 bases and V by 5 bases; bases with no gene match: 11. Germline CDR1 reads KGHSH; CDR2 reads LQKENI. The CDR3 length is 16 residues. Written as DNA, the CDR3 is TGTGCCAGCTCATCTACTTCCCGGGACAGGGGGAACGAGCAGTACTTC. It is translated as CASSSTSRDRGNEQYF.

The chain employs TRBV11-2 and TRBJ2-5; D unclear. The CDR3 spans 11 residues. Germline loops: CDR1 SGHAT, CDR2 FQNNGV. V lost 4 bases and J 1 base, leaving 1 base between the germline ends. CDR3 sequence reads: CASSSQETQYF. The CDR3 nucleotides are TGTGCCAGCAGCTCCCAAGAGACCCAGTACTTC.

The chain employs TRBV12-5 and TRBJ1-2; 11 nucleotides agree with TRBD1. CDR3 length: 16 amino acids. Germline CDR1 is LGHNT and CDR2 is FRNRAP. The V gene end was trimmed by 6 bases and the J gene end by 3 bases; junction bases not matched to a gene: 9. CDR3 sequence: CASGSPGQGDYYGYTF. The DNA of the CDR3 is TGTGCTAGTGGCTCCCCGGGACAGGGGGACTACTATGGCTACACCTTC.

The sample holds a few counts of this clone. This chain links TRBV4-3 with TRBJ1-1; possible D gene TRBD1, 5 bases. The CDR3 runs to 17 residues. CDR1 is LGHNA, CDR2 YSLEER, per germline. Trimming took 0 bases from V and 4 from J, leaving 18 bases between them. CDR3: CASSQDKKLRVGTEAFF. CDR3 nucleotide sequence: TGCGCCAGCAGCCAAGATAAGAAGCTCAGGGTAGGCACTGAAGCTTTCTTT.

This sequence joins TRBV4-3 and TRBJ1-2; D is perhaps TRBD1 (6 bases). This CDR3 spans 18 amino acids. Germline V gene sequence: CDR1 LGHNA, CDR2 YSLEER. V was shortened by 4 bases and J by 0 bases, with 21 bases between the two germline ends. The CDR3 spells CASSPLGGGALANYGYTF. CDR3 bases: TGCGCCAGCAGCCCCCTCGGTGGGGGCGCCCTAGCTAACTATGGCTACACCTTC.

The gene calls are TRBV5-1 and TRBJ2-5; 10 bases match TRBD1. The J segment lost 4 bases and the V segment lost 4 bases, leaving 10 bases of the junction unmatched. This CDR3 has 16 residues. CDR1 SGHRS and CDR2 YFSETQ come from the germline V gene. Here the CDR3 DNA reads TGCGCCAGCAGCAAAGACCGGGACAGGGGTGTAGAGACCCAGTACTTC. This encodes CASSKDRDRGVETQYF.

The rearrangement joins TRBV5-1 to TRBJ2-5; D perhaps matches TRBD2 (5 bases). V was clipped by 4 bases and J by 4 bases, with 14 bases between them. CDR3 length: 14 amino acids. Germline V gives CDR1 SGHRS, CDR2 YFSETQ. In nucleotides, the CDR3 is TGCGCCAGCAGCCCCTGGACTGGAACAGAGACCCAGTACTTC. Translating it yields CASSPWTGTETQYF.

The CDR3 DNA reads as TGTGCCAGCAGAGGTAGCGGGAGACCTGGAGATACGCAGTATTTT. Translated: CASRGSGRPGDTQYF. The chain recombines TRBV28 with TRBJ2-3; 9 nucleotides align to TRBD2. The germline CDR1 and CDR2 sequences are MDHEN and SYDVKM. Trimming removed 6 bases from V and 5 bases from J; junction bases left unmatched: 9. This CDR3 is 15 amino acids long. Supplemented by reference TRBV28 and TRBJ2-3, the full variable domain reads DVKVTQSSRYLVKRTGEKVFLECVQDMDHENMFWYRQDPGLGLRLIYFSYDVKMKEKGDIPEGYSVSREKKERFSLILESASTNQTSMYLCASRGSGRPGDTQYFGPGTRLTVL.

The CDR3 DNA reads as TGTGCCAGCAGCTTAGATGGCAAGACCCAGTACTTC. This gives the protein CASSLDGKTQYF. The rearrangement joins TRBV11-3 to TRBJ2-5; D is undetermined. Germline CDR1 and CDR2: SGHNT and YENEEA. The CDR3 consists of 12 residues. Trimming shortened V by 0 bases and J by 6 bases, and 5 bases separated the two germline ends.

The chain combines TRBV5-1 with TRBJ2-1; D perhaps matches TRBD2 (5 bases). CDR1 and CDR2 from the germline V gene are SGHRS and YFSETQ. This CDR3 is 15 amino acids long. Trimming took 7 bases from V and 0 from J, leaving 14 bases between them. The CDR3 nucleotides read TGCGCCAGCCGACCCGGACTGAACTCCTACAATGAGCAGTTCTTC. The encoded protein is CASRPGLNSYNEQFF.

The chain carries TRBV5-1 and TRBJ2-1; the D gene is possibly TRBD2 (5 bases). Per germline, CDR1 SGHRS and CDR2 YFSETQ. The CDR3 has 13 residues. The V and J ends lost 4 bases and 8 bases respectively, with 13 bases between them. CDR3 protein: CASSAYSSDEQFF. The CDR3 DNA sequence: TGCGCCAGCAGCGCGTACAGTAGCGATGAGCAGTTCTTC. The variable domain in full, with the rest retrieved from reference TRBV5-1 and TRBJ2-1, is KAGVTQTPRYLIKTRGQQVTLSCSPISGHRSVSWYQQTPGQGLQFLFEYFSETQRNKGNFPGRFSGRQFSNSRSEMNVSTLELGDSALYLCASSAYSSDEQFFGPGTRLTVL.

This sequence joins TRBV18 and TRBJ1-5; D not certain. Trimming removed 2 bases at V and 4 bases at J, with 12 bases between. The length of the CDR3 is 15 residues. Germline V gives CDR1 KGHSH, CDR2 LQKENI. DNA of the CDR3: TGTGCCAGCTCACCAGGAGGGTTGCCGAATCAGCCCCAGCATTTT. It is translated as CASSPGGLPNQPQHF.